This TCR beta chain was found in a study of cytomegalovirus exposure and HLA in healthy donors. Germline lookup yields CDR1 MNHEY and CDR2 SVGAGI. J lost 10 bases, V lost 5 bases, and 11 bases had no gene match. CDR3 length: 15 residues. PCR primers comprised 60 Vbeta and 13 Jbeta primers. Measured with immunoSEQ multiplex PCR; TCRdb has only the in-frame clones, and not every one. The table shows 90,000 to 120,000 clones, with around 74% occurring only once. Specimen: PBMCs. J is TRBJ1-6 and V is TRBV6-5, with TRBD1 matching 7 bases. This TCR came from a woman in her thirties or forties in good health and CMV-seropositive. CDR3 amino acids: CASSTTGWVGSPLHF. The CDR3 nucleotides are TGTGCCAGCAGTACGACAGGGTGGGTCGGGTCACCCCTCCACTTT.